The rows below give T cell receptor beta chains drawn from one sample of a study of T cells expressing NK-cell markers. Reanalyzing the 5' RACE reads, TCRdb keeps one entry per CDR3 protein, without DNA. This sample contains a few hundred thousand distinct CDR3 sequences. The material sequenced was blood T cells: a sorted CD56 or NKG2C T cell subset, CD4+ or CD8+ T cells, or bulk PBMC T cells (not recorded which). The receptors come from a man between 18 and 35 years old in good health. Both conserved end residues are part of each CDR3. The order of the fields is CDR3 protein, J gene, V gene.

CDR3 protein: CASSLSAGQGTDTQYF; J gene: TRBJ2-3; V gene: TRBV7-8
CDR3 protein: CSANHGVAGGTAQFF; J gene: TRBJ2-1; V gene: TRBV20-1
CDR3 protein: CSVAPPGGGYTF; J gene: TRBJ1-2; V gene: TRBV29-1
CDR3 protein: CASTDGTGHHYGYTF; J gene: TRBJ1-2; V gene: TRBV12-3/TRBV12-4
CDR3 protein: CSALPWEPGYGYTF; J gene: TRBJ1-2; V gene: TRBV20-1
CDR3 protein: CSVEDPRDEKLFF; J gene: TRBJ1-4; V gene: TRBV29-1
CDR3 protein: CASSSSGQGAAETQYF; J gene: TRBJ2-5; V gene: TRBV28
CDR3 protein: CAWSVLVAASYNEQFF; J gene: TRBJ2-1; V gene: TRBV30
CDR3 protein: CASSLTGTIDTQYF; J gene: TRBJ2-3; V gene: TRBV5-1
CDR3 protein: CSARGGTGGMNTEAFF; J gene: TRBJ1-1; V gene: TRBV20-1
CDR3 protein: CASSPGPHKTGREAFF; J gene: TRBJ1-1; V gene: TRBV5-1
CDR3 protein: CATSGGQYTDTQYF; J gene: TRBJ2-3; V gene: TRBV24-1
CDR3 protein: CASSPRSTGYEQYF; J gene: TRBJ2-7; V gene: TRBV18
CDR3 protein: CASSLAGLNSGANVLTF; J gene: TRBJ2-6; V gene: TRBV5-1
CDR3 protein: CASSHEIHTGELFF; J gene: TRBJ2-2; V gene: TRBV4-2
CDR3 protein: CASGGQANSPLHF; J gene: TRBJ1-6; V gene: TRBV9
CDR3 protein: CSASRHYGYTF; J gene: TRBJ1-2; V gene: TRBV20-1
CDR3 protein: CSGGDNYGYTF; J gene: TRBJ1-2; V gene: TRBV29-1
CDR3 protein: CASSEQGTATDTQYF; J gene: TRBJ2-3; V gene: TRBV2
CDR3 protein: CSGKLGGHEQFF; J gene: TRBJ2-1; V gene: TRBV20-1
CDR3 protein: CASSRAWGEKLFF; J gene: TRBJ1-4; V gene: TRBV10-2
CDR3 protein: CASSSGQLYGYTF; J gene: TRBJ1-2; V gene: TRBV12-3/TRBV12-4
CDR3 protein: CASSDILAGGPDTQYF; J gene: TRBJ2-3; V gene: TRBV12-3/TRBV12-4
CDR3 protein: CSARAGHQGPNQPQHF; J gene: TRBJ1-5; V gene: TRBV20-1
CDR3 protein: CSGDRVLNEQFF; J gene: TRBJ2-1; V gene: TRBV29-1
CDR3 protein: CATRSGQQETQYF; J gene: TRBJ2-5; V gene: TRBV24-1
CDR3 protein: CSAVTGGADYGYTF; J gene: TRBJ1-2; V gene: TRBV20-1
CDR3 protein: CASTPFEGRGSYEQYF; J gene: TRBJ2-7; V gene: TRBV6-5
CDR3 protein: CATSRGAPDTQYF; J gene: TRBJ2-3; V gene: TRBV15
CDR3 protein: CASSPRTQRGTEAFF; J gene: TRBJ1-1; V gene: TRBV18
CDR3 protein: CASRLGDRINEQYF; J gene: TRBJ2-7; V gene: TRBV28
CDR3 protein: CASSPTGFSNQPQHF; J gene: TRBJ1-5; V gene: TRBV6-1
CDR3 protein: CASSLAWGEGETQYF; J gene: TRBJ2-5; V gene: TRBV7-2
CDR3 protein: CASSEVGQGSGNTIYF; J gene: TRBJ1-3; V gene: TRBV12-3/TRBV12-4
CDR3 protein: CASSSLPAGEQYF; J gene: TRBJ2-7; V gene: TRBV7-9